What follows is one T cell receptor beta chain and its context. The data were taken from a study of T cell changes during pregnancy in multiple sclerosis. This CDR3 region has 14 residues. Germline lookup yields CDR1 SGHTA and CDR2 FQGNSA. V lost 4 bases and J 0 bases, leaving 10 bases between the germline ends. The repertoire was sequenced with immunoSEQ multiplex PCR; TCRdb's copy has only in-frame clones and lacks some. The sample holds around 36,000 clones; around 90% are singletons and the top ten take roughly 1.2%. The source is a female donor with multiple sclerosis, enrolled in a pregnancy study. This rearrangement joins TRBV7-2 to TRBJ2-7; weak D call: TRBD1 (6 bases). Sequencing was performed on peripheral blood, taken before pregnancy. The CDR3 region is CASSSGGYSYEQYF. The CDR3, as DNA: TGTGCCAGCAGCTCTGGGGGCTACTCCTACGAGCAGTACTTC.